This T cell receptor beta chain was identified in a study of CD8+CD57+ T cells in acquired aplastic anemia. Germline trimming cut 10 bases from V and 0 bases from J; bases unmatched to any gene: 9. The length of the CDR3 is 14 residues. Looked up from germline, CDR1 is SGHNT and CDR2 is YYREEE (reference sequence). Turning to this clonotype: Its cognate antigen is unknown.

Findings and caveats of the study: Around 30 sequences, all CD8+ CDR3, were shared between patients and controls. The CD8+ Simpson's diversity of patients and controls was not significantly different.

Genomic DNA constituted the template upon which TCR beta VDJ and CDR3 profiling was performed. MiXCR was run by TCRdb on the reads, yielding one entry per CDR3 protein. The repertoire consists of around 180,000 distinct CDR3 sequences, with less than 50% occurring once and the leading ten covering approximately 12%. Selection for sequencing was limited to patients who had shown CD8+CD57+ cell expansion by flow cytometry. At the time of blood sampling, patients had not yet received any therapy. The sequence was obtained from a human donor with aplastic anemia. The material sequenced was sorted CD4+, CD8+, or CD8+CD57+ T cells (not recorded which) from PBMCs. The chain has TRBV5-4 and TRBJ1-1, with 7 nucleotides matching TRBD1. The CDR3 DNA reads TGTGCCGGGAGACAGGGCGATATGAACACTGAAGCTTTCTTT. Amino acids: CAGRQGDMNTEAFF.